This T cell receptor beta chain was observed in a study of beta chain features in type 1 diabetes. Study-wide background: Patients shared similar age, gender and cell yields with healthy donors. General observations from the study: cDNA-based reads could over-represent cells with high TCR expression. A moderate, significant TCRB CDR3 shortening appeared in type 1 diabetes across four CD4+ subsets.

This clone was detected only a few times. The antigen is unknown. The sequenced template was cDNA made from the entire isolated RNA. Method: immunoSEQ multiplex PCR; TCRdb's copy keeps in-frame clones and lacks some. The sample shows some 330,000 clones, 9.5% to 12% of them seen only once. J was trimmed by 8 bases and V by 3 bases; bases with no gene match: 11. Looked up from germline, CDR1 is KGHSH and CDR2 is LQKENI. The CDR3 is made up of 18 amino acids. CD4+ naive, central memory, regulatory and stem cell-like memory cells were sorted via CD45RO/CCR7/CD25/CD127/CD95/CD27. Material: naive CD4+ T cells from blood. This chain uses TRBV18 with TRBJ2-1; the match to TRBD2 covers 15 bases. The receptor was isolated from a woman younger than 45 in good health. The CDR3 region is CASSPKGLAGGAAHEQFF. DNA of the CDR3: TGTGCCAGCTCACCCAAGGGACTAGCGGGAGGTGCTGCTCATGAGCAGTTCTTC.